One sample yielded the 2 T cell receptor beta chains listed below, sequenced in a study of T cells in localized non-small cell lung cancer. Produced via immunoSEQ multiplex PCR; TCRdb's table is partial and in-frame only. The table records 2,000 to 3,000 clones, 20% to 30% of them present only once. The sample consisted of lung tumor tissue, taken before any cancer treatment. Receptor source: a woman aged 40 to 75 with stage I lung adenocarcinoma.

This rearrangement joins TRBV18 to TRBJ2-7; D possibly matches TRBD1 or TRBD2 (5 bases each). Germline CDR1 and CDR2: KGHSH and LQKENI. The CDR3 has 15 residues. Trimming removed 3 bases at V and 2 bases at J, with 14 bases between. CDR3 DNA: TGTGCCAGCTCACCCGCCGGGACGGGAACCTACGAGCAGTACTTC. Translating it yields CASSPAGTGTYEQYF.

This clone was seen more than once but under ten times. V gene TRBV6-8 combines with J gene TRBJ1-5; 8 bases line up with TRBD1. J lost 3 bases, V lost 6 bases, and 4 bases had no gene match. The CDR3 runs 14 residues. Germline V gives CDR1 MNHGY, CDR2 SAAAGT. The CDR3 region has the DNA TGTGCCAGCAGCCTACAGGGGGACAATCAGCCCCAGCATTTT. It yields the protein CASSLQGDNQPQHF.